Listed below are T cell receptor beta chains from one sample, sequenced in a study of blood T cell repertoires in COVID-19. Produced via immunoSEQ multiplex PCR; TCRdb's table is partial and in-frame only. The data contain roughly 41,000 clones, 88% of them singletons. The sample comprised peripheral blood. These receptors all come from a human donor in a cohort sampled during active COVID-19. Both conserved end residues are part of each CDR3. A D gene is named only where the DNA matches it firmly. Clone sizes are given selectively: once, few, many, or a class where the clone is expanded.

D gene | clone size | J gene | V gene | CDR3 protein | CDR3 DNA
NA | NA | TRBJ2-3 | TRBV21-1 | CASSKPPGLTDTQYF | TGTGCCAGCAGCAAACCTCCGGGTTTAACAGATACGCAGTATTTT
TRBD1 | NA | TRBJ2-7 | TRBV11-3 | CASSPLTGGNYEQYF | TGTGCCAGCAGCCCCCTGACAGGGGGAAACTACGAGCAGTACTTC
TRBD1 | once | TRBJ1-5 | TRBV24-1 | CATRRTGQQPQHF | TGTGCCACCAGGAGGACAGGTCAACAGCCCCAGCATTTT
TRBD1 | NA | TRBJ1-5 | TRBV15 | CATSRDRGRNNQPQHF | TGTGCCACCAGCAGAGACAGGGGGCGAAACAATCAGCCCCAGCATTTT
NA | NA | TRBJ1-5 | TRBV30 | CAWSAGYGDQPQHF | TGTGCCTGGAGTGCAGGGTATGGTGATCAGCCCCAGCATTTT
TRBD1 | NA | TRBJ1-5 | TRBV5-1 | CASSLGGTDSNQPQHF | TGCGCCAGCAGCTTGGGGGGGACAGATAGCAATCAGCCCCAGCATTTT
TRBD1 | NA | TRBJ2-7 | TRBV2 | CASSRQGLAYEQYF | TGTGCCAGCAGTCGACAGGGGTTGGCCTACGAGCAGTACTTC
TRBD1 | NA | TRBJ1-2 | TRBV2 | CASNKGQGADGYTF | TGTGCCAGCAACAAGGGACAGGGGGCCGACGGCTACACCTTC
NA | NA | TRBJ2-5 | TRBV5-1 | CASSLAKETQYF | TGCGCCAGCAGCTTGGCCAAAGAGACCCAGTACTTC
TRBD1 | NA | TRBJ1-2 | TRBV19 | CASSAQGTGAPFF | TGTGCCAGTAGTGCCCAGGGGACAGGGGCTCCATTCTTC
NA | NA | TRBJ1-2 | TRBV7-8 | CASSLGLDYGYTF | TGTGCCAGCAGCTTAGGTCTCGACTATGGCTACACCTTC
TRBD2 | NA | TRBJ2-7 | TRBV7-2 | CASSLASGSREQYF | TGTGCCAGCAGCTTAGCTAGCGGGAGTCGCGAGCAGTACTTC
TRBD1 | NA | TRBJ2-7 | TRBV11-2 | CASSLVGTGAREQYF | TGTGCCAGCAGCTTAGTGGGGACAGGGGCTCGCGAGCAGTACTTC
NA | NA | TRBJ2-5 | TRBV7-9 | CASSPRRSSFQETQYF | TGTGCCAGCAGCCCCAGGCGATCCTCCTTCCAAGAGACCCAGTACTTC
NA | NA | TRBJ1-1 | TRBV4-2 | CASSQEVGGIAEAFF | TGTGCCAGCAGCCAAGAAGTCGGCGGAATCGCTGAAGCTTTCTTT
NA | NA | TRBJ2-5 | TRBV7-9 | CASSVVRGGQETQYF | TGTGCCAGCAGCGTGGTCCGCGGCGGGCAAGAGACCCAGTACTTC
TRBD2 | NA | TRBJ2-7 | TRBV28 | CASSSTSGSAHEQYF | TGTGCCAGCAGTTCAACTAGCGGGAGTGCCCACGAGCAGTACTTC
NA | NA | TRBJ2-6 | TRBV6-5 | CASSPTGSGANVLTF | TGTGCCAGCAGTCCTACAGGGAGTGGGGCCAACGTCCTGACTTTC
TRBD1 | NA | TRBJ1-1 | TRBV29-1 | CSVGQGWTEAFF | TGCAGCGTGGGACAGGGCTGGACTGAAGCTTTCTTT
NA | NA | TRBJ2-5 | TRBV28 | CASSPYRVEETQYF | TGTGCCAGCAGTCCGTACAGGGTAGAAGAGACCCAGTACTTC
NA | NA | TRBJ1-3 | TRBV6-1 | CASSDGWASGNTIYF | TGTGCCAGCAGTGATGGGTGGGCGTCTGGAAACACCATATATTTT
NA | NA | TRBJ2-2 | TRBV6-4 | CASSESPGTGGELFF | TGTGCCAGCAGTGAGTCCCCTGGCACAGGCGGGGAGCTGTTTTTT
TRBD1 | NA | TRBJ1-1 | TRBV29-1 | CSVGDSEAFF | TGCAGCGTTGGGGACAGTGAAGCTTTCTTT
NA | NA | TRBJ1-2 | TRBV11-2 | CAISAQGSLYGYTF | TGTGCCATTTCGGCCCAGGGGTCTTTATATGGCTACACCTTC
NA | once | TRBJ2-7 | TRBV7-2 | CASSKQGNSYEQYF | TGTGCCAGCAGCAAACAGGGAAACTCCTACGAGCAGTACTTC
NA | NA | TRBJ2-1 | TRBV29-1 | CTGRQGNEQFF | TGCACCGGACGTCAGGGCAATGAGCAGTTCTTC
TRBD1 | few | TRBJ1-2 | TRBV4-1 | CASSQESGGGYTF | TGCGCCAGCAGCCAAGAATCAGGGGGCGGCTACACCTTC
NA | NA | TRBJ2-1 | TRBV5-4 | CASSLAGGSSYNEQFF | TGTGCCAGCAGCTTGGCCGGGGGATCCTCCTACAATGAGCAGTTCTTC